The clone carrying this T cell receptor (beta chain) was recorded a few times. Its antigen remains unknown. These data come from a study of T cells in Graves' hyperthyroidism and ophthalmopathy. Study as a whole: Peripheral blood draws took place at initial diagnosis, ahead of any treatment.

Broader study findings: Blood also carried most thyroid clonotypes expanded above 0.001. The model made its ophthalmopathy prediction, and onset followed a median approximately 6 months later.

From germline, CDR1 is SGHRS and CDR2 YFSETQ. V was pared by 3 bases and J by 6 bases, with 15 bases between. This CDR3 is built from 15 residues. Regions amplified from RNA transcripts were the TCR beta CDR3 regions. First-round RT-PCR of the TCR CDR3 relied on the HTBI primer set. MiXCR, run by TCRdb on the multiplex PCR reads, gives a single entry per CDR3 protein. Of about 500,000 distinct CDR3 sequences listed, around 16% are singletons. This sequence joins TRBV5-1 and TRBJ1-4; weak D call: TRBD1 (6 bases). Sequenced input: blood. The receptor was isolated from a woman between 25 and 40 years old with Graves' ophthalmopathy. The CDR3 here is CASSSTRGFDEKLFF. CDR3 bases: TGCGCCAGCAGCTCTACCAGGGGATTTGATGAAAAACTGTTTTTT.